The 28 T cell receptor beta chains presented below share a single source sample, sequenced in a study of blood T cell repertoires in COVID-19 (dated by TCRdb to the early 2020s). The protocol used for the library was the immunoSEQ multiplex PCR assay. TCRdb re-hosts the immuneACCESS table, in-frame sequences only. Its copies lack some clones; in the studies checked, an unresolved V gene accounts for under half of them, and the cause for the rest is not known. Within this sample are about 250,000 clones, with nearly 90% of them counted one time only. The ten biggest clones cover 3% of the sample. Sequencing was done on a sample of peripheral blood. The receptors were gathered from a man between 18 and 35 years old with active or convalescent COVID-19.

This CDR3 is CASSVATGTTNEKLFF. In DNA form, the CDR3 reads TGTGCCAGCAGCGTAGCTACGGGGACAACTAATGAAAAACTGTTTTTT. The chain recombines TRBV9 with TRBJ1-4; D is ambiguous. The CDR3 has 16 amino acids. Germline V gene sequence: CDR1 SGDLS, CDR2 YYNGEE. Trimming stripped 0 bases from V and 0 bases from J, with 9 bases between.

V usage is TRBV19 and J usage is TRBJ1-5; 10 bases are a match to TRBD1. Germline V CDR1 and CDR2: LNHDA, SQIVND (reference sequence). The CDR3 is 15 amino acids. The J segment lost 6 bases and the V segment lost 3 bases, leaving 5 bases of the junction unmatched. The chain's CDR3 is CASSMGRQGAQPQHF. CDR3 nucleotide sequence: TGTGCCAGTAGTATGGGTCGACAGGGGGCTCAGCCCCAGCATTTT. Together with reference TRBV19 and TRBJ1-5, the CDR3 gives the full variable domain: DGGITQSPKYLFRKEGQNVTLSCEQNLNHDAMYWYRQDPGQGLRLIYYSQIVNDFQKGDIAEGYSVSREKKESFPLTVTSAQKNPTAFYLCASSMGRQGAQPQHFGDGTRLSIL.

This clone was observed a single time. The rearrangement joins TRBV11-1 to TRBJ2-7; D uncertain. This CDR3 is built from 14 residues. Per germline, CDR1 SGHAT and CDR2 FQDESV (reference sequence). Trimming pared 0 bases from V and 3 bases from J, leaving 9 bases between. CDR3 sequence reads: CASSLAFRSYEQYF. The CDR3 DNA is TGTGCCAGCAGCTTAGCTTTCCGGAGCTACGAGCAGTACTTC.

The J gene is TRBJ2-5, the V gene TRBV5-1; 8 bases agree with TRBD1. The germline gives CDR1 SGHRS, CDR2 YFSETQ. This CDR3 is 15 amino acids long. The V and J ends lost 4 bases and 0 bases, in that order; junction bases with no gene match: 5. CDR3 nucleotides: TGCGCCAGCAGCCCGACGACAGGGGACCAAGAGACCCAGTACTTC. Amino acid sequence: CASSPTTGDQETQYF.

The chain employs TRBV30 and TRBJ2-2, with TRBD2 identical over 9 bases. The CDR3 is 17 amino acids. The trim removed 1 base at V and 3 bases at J, leaving 9 bases unmatched. CDR1 is GTSNPN and CDR2 is SVGIG in the germline V gene (reference sequence). CDR3 sequence (DNA): TGTGCCTGGAGTGCTTCCGGGACTAGCATCCACACCGGGGAGCTGTTTTTT. Residues: CAWSASGTSIHTGELFF. The full variable domain, completed using reference TRBV30 and TRBJ2-2, is SQTIHQWPATLVQPVGSPLSLECTVEGTSNPNLYWYRQAAGRGLQLLFYSVGIGQISSEVPQNLSASRPQDRQFILSSKKLLLSDSGFYLCAWSASGTSIHTGELFFGEGSRLTVL.

On this clone: Other DNA sequences in the sample encode the same CDR3. The chain carries TRBV30 and TRBJ1-1; D is undetermined. Germline V CDR1 and CDR2: GTSNPN, SVGIG (reference sequence). The ends were cut back, 2 bases at V and 0 bases at J, with 4 bases in the middle. The CDR3 totals 12 residues. This CDR3 reads CAWSPVNTEAFF. DNA for the CDR3: TGTGCCTGGAGTCCGGTGAACACTGAAGCTTTCTTT.

The CDR3 coding sequence is TGTGCCAGCAGCCCCACTACCAGCTCCTACGAGCAGTACTTC. Its protein product is CASSPTTSSYEQYF. V usage is TRBV2 and J usage is TRBJ2-7; D not certain. The CDR3 length is 14 residues. Trimming stripped 6 bases from V and 0 bases from J, with 12 bases between. Germline loops: CDR1 SNHLY, CDR2 FYNNEI.

This clone was seen only once. The chain employs TRBV18 and TRBJ1-2, with TRBD1 identical over 9 bases. The germline CDR1 and CDR2 sequences are KGHSH and LQKENI. Trimming took 8 bases from V and 0 from J; bases not matched to a gene: 13. The length of the CDR3 is 17 residues. CDR3 nucleotides: TGTGCCAGCATCGCCGGGACAGGGTCCAGTGCTAACTATGGCTACACCTTC. Amino acid sequence: CASIAGTGSSANYGYTF.

The sample holds many counts of this clone. This rearrangement joins TRBV12-3 or TRBV12-4 to TRBJ2-7; D is ambiguous. There are 11 residues in the CDR3. The V end lost 3 bases, the J end lost 7 bases, and 7 bases lay between the germline ends. The CDR3 protein is CASSFNREQYF. In DNA form, the CDR3 reads TGTGCCAGCAGTTTTAACCGGGAGCAGTACTTC.

This clone was counted a few times. The chain has TRBV21-1 and TRBJ1-6; the DNA was not compared with TRBD1, the D call given in the table. TRBV21-1 is a pseudogene. The CDR3 runs 17 residues. The CDR3, as DNA: TGTGCCAGCCATTCGACAGGGGAAGGCGCCTATAATTCACCCCTCCACTTT. It translates to CASHSTGEGAYNSPLHF.

This chain uses TRBV7-9 with TRBJ2-2, with TRBD2 matching over 14 bases. Losses at the gene ends were 5 bases for V and 1 base for J; bases not matched to a gene: 6. Per germline, CDR1 SEHNR and CDR2 FQNEAQ (reference sequence). CDR3 length: 18 amino acids. This CDR3 is CASSPRGTSGGNTGELFF. CDR3 coding DNA: TGTGCCAGCAGCCCCCGAGGGACTAGCGGGGGGAACACCGGGGAGCTGTTTTTT.

V is TRBV5-6 and J is TRBJ2-5, with D perhaps matching TRBD2 (7 bases). This CDR3 has 15 amino acids. V gave up 0 bases and J gave up 4 bases, with 13 bases separating them. Germline lookup yields CDR1 SGHDT and CDR2 YYEEEE. The CDR3 loop reads CASSLDREGRETQYF. The CDR3 DNA reads as TGTGCCAGCAGCTTGGACAGGGAGGGGCGAGAGACCCAGTACTTC.

In its sample, this clone was seen once. The chain uses TRBV6-2 or TRBV6-3 and TRBJ1-1; tentative D call: TRBD1 (5 bases). CDR1 and CDR2 from the germline V gene are MNHEY and SVGEGT. With 5 bases removed from V and 0 bases from J, the gap between germline ends came to 10 bases. The CDR3 consists of 14 residues. The CDR3 protein is CASSPTTVNTEAFF. CDR3 sequence (DNA): TGTGCCAGCAGTCCAACGACAGTGAACACTGAAGCTTTCTTT.

The chain couples TRBV19 to TRBJ2-7; D possibly corresponds to TRBD1 (7 bases). The V end was cut by 6 bases, the J end by 6 bases, with 15 bases between. The CDR3 is made up of 13 amino acids. Germline CDR1 reads LNHDA; CDR2 reads SQIVND (reference sequence). The CDR3 is CASSTTGDFEQYF. For the CDR3, the DNA is TGTGCCAGTAGCACCACAGGGGACTTCGAGCAGTACTTC.

V gene TRBV15 combines with J gene TRBJ1-2; possible D gene TRBD1, 6 bases. CDR1 and CDR2 from the germline V gene are LNHNV and YYDKDF (reference sequence). Trimming pared 4 bases from V and 4 bases from J, leaving 16 bases between. The CDR3 contains 15 residues. This CDR3 reads CATSKPGDQIYGYTF. In DNA form, the CDR3 reads TGTGCCACCAGCAAGCCAGGGGATCAAATCTATGGCTACACCTTC.

V and J are TRBV7-2 and TRBJ2-1; weak D call: TRBD2 (6 bases). The V and J ends lost 2 bases and 9 bases respectively, with 14 bases between them. The CDR3 is 14 residues long. CDR1 is SGHTA, CDR2 FQGNSA, per germline. For the CDR3, the DNA is TGTGCCAGCAGCTTAAAACGGGAGTTAGGTGAGCAGTTCTTC. It yields the protein CASSLKRELGEQFF.

This rearrangement joins TRBV6-1 to TRBJ1-2; 7 bases are shared with TRBD1. The V gene's germline CDR1 is MNHNS and CDR2 SASEGT. V lost 2 bases and J lost 7; bases outside the gene matches: 10. This CDR3 spans 15 amino acids. The CDR3 reads CASSEINRGPGGYTF. The DNA for the CDR3 is TGTGCCAGCAGTGAAATCAACAGGGGCCCAGGTGGCTACACCTTC.

This clone showed up just a few times. The genes are TRBV7-9 and TRBJ2-7; possible D gene TRBD1, 6 bases. Germline-derived CDR1 and CDR2 are SEHNR and FQNEAQ (reference sequence). CDR3 length: 13 residues. Trimming cost V 6 bases and J 3 bases, with 12 bases left between them. CDR3 amino acids: CASSQWTDYEQYF. The CDR3 DNA reads as TGTGCCAGCAGTCAATGGACAGACTACGAGCAGTACTTC.

The chain is built from TRBV5-1 and TRBJ1-2, with 8 bases identical to TRBD1. CDR3 size: 15 residues. Germline V CDR1 and CDR2: SGHRS, YFSETQ. Trimming took 4 bases from V and 6 from J; bases not matched to a gene: 11. The CDR3 sequence: CASSPGQGYQHGYTF. CDR3 coding DNA: TGCGCCAGCAGCCCTGGACAGGGCTATCAACATGGCTACACCTTC.

The rearrangement uses TRBV28 and TRBJ1-2; 8 positions match TRBD1. This CDR3 is 20 amino acids long. V gave up 3 bases and J gave up 5 bases; unmatched junction bases: 23. Germline CDR1 and CDR2: MDHEN and SYDVKM. CDR3 sequence reads: CASSFNLKAGVRGLEYGYTF. The CDR3 DNA follows: TGTGCCAGCAGTTTTAATCTTAAGGCGGGCGTCAGGGGGCTCGAATATGGCTACACCTTC.

This chain uses TRBV27 with TRBJ2-1; D perhaps matches TRBD2 (5 bases). V lost 3 bases to trimming and J lost 6 bases, with 9 bases between them. Germline V gene data show CDR1 as MNHEY and CDR2 as SMNVEV (reference sequence). There are 13 residues in the CDR3. The CDR3 region has the DNA TGTGCCAGCAGTTTTGGGAGTGCCAATGAGCAGTTCTTC. This encodes CASSFGSANEQFF.

The chain has TRBV19 and TRBJ1-1, with a weak D call TRBD1 (6 bases). This CDR3 region has 13 residues. Trimming stripped 8 bases from V and 2 bases from J, with 12 bases between. CDR1 and CDR2 (germline): LNHDA, SQIVND (reference sequence). The CDR3 DNA follows: TGTGCCAGTCGCCTACAGGGAAACACTGAAGCTTTCTTT. Amino acid sequence: CASRLQGNTEAFF.

The V and J genes are TRBV6-5 and TRBJ1-4; D unresolved. The CDR3 is made up of 14 amino acids. V was pared by 5 bases and J by 5 bases, with 12 bases between. Germline V gene lookup returns CDR1 MNHEY and CDR2 SVGAGI. CDR3 in amino acids: CASSRERVNEKLFF. The CDR3 bases are TGTGCCAGCAGTCGGGAGAGAGTCAATGAAAAACTGTTTTTT.

This chain connects TRBV24-1 to TRBJ2-7; 8 bases are a match to TRBD1. V gave up 4 bases and J gave up 2 bases; unmatched junction bases: 9. CDR3 size: 16 residues. In germline, CDR1 is KGHDR, CDR2 SFDVKD. The DNA for the CDR3 is TGTGCCACCAGTGACGATAGGGGGACAGGTGCCTACGAGCAGTACTTC. Translation: CATSDDRGTGAYEQYF.

This clone was seen only once. This chain joins TRBV29-1 and TRBJ2-7; the D gene is possibly TRBD1 (5 bases). V was trimmed by 3 bases and J by 1 base, leaving 10 bases between them. Germline assignment: CDR1 SQVTM and CDR2 ANQGSEA. There are 13 residues in the CDR3. The CDR3 DNA reads TGCAGCGTTGATAAGCAGGGTTCCTACGAGCAGTACTTC. Amino acids: CSVDKQGSYEQYF.

V usage is TRBV5-1 and J usage is TRBJ1-4; 9 bases line up with TRBD1. The germline gives CDR1 SGHRS, CDR2 YFSETQ. V shed 2 bases, J shed 12 bases, and the junction held 5 bases outside the gene matches. The CDR3 has 13 residues. CDR3 residues: CASSFLGDRELFF. The CDR3, as DNA: TGCGCCAGCAGCTTTTTAGGGGACAGGGAACTGTTTTTT. The full variable domain, completed using reference TRBV5-1 and TRBJ1-4, is KAGVTQTPRYLIKTRGQQVTLSCSPISGHRSVSWYQQTPGQGLQFLFEYFSETQRNKGNFPGRFSGRQFSNSRSEMNVSTLELGDSALYLCASSFLGDRELFFGSGTQLSVL.

V gene TRBV4-2 combines with J gene TRBJ1-5, with 7 bases lining up with TRBD1. The ends lost 0 bases at V and 0 bases at J; junction bases unmatched: 5. Germline assignment: CDR1 LGHNA and CDR2 YNFKEQ. The CDR3 is made up of 17 amino acids. Here the CDR3 reads CASSQDRGQGSNQPQHF. DNA of the CDR3: TGTGCCAGCAGCCAAGATAGGGGGCAGGGTAGCAATCAGCCCCAGCATTTT.

This chain joins TRBV5-4 and TRBJ1-1; D remains ambiguous. V was shortened by 0 bases and J by 0 bases, with 12 bases between the two germline ends. In germline, CDR1 is SGHNT, CDR2 YYREEE (reference sequence). The CDR3 is made up of 16 amino acids. In DNA, the CDR3 is TGTGCCAGCAGCTTGGGTCGCGGCGGCTTGAACACTGAAGCTTTCTTT. The encoded protein is CASSLGRGGLNTEAFF.